The clone carrying this T cell receptor (beta chain) was seen only a few times. The sample originates from a study of T-cell reconstitution after alpha-beta-depleted transplantation in children. The germline V gene encodes CDR1 SGHVS and CDR2 FNYEAQ. CDR3 size: 15 residues. V was clipped by 5 bases and J by 0 bases, with 8 bases between them. Construction of the TCRbeta library involved unique molecular identifiers. TCRdb re-called the PCR reads through MiXCR, storing one row per CDR3 protein. The sample has about 500,000 distinct CDR3 sequences, 30% to 35% seen once; the top ten hold approximately 2.3%.

This sample comprised PBMCs from the stem cell graft donor, obtained from the stem cell graft. This sequence joins TRBV7-6 and TRBJ1-6; D unclear. The receptor was derived from a human donor who donated a stem cell graft to a child with aplastic anemia. The CDR3 bases are TGTGCCAGCAGCCAGACGAGCTCCTATAATTCACCCCTCCACTTT. Translated: CASSQTSSYNSPLHF. The full variable domain, its missing parts supplied by reference TRBV7-6 and TRBJ1-6, is GAGVSQSPRYKVTKRGQDVALRCDPISGHVSLYWYRQALGQGPEFLTYFNYEAQQDKSGLPNDRFSAERPEGSISTLTIQRTEQRDSAMYRCASSQTSSYNSPLHFGNGTRLTVT.